This T cell receptor (beta chain) was sequenced in a study of cytotoxic CD8 clonotypes in ibrutinib-treated CLL. In the study overall: Patients: some eleven relapsed/refractory, roughly 15 treatment-naive, about 18 IGHV unmutated.

This clone was counted between two and nine times. Its antigen is not identified. Points from the study as a whole: Having risen at ibrutinib response, clonality had fallen back toward baseline by progression.

Sequencing used immunoSEQ multiplex PCR; TCRdb keeps in-frame clones, though not all of them. The sample contains approximately 120,000 clones, 45% to 65% of which appear only once. CDR3 length: 11 residues. Between the trimmed V and J ends, which lost 0 bases and 8 bases, there was a span of 7 bases. Per the germline V gene, CDR1 is GTSNPN and CDR2 is SVGIG (reference sequence). Cryopreserved PBMCs yielded about 2.1 micrograms of genomic DNA for TCR beta libraries. Sequencing was performed on PBMCs, taken after 24 months of ibrutinib treatment. The receptor was isolated from a human donor with chronic lymphocytic leukemia. The chain links TRBV30 to TRBJ1-2, with D hard to call. The CDR3 region is CAWSVREGYTF. The CDR3 nucleotides read TGTGCCTGGAGTGTACGTGAAGGCTACACCTTC. The full variable domain, its missing parts supplied by reference TRBV30 and TRBJ1-2, is SQTIHQWPATLVQPVGSPLSLECTVEGTSNPNLYWYRQAAGRGLQLLFYSVGIGQISSEVPQNLSASRPQDRQFILSSKKLLLSDSGFYLCAWSVREGYTFGSGTRLTVV.